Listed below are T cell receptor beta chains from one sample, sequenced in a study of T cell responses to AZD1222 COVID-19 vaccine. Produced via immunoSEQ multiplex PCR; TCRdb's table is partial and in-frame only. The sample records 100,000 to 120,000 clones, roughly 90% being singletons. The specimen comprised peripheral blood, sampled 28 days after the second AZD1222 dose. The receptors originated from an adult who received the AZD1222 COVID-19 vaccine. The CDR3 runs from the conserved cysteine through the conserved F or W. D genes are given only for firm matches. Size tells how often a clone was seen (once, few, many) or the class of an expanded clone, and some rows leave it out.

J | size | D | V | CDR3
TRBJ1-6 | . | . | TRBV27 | CASSFGTTYNSPLHF
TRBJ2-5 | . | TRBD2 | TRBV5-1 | CASSSLAGGGSETQYF
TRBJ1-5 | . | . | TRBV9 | CASSAYTLGPQHF
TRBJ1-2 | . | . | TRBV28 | CASGLTTGNKGYTF
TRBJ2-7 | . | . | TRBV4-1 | CASSHPPGRNYEQYF
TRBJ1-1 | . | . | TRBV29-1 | CSVVPPPGEGTEAFF
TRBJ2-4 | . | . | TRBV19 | CASKGDFAKNIQYF
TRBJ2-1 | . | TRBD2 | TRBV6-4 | CASSPIGGSKHNEQFF
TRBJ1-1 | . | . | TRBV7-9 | CEEHTNTEAFF
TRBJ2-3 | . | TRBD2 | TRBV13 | CASSLGTSPSADTQYF
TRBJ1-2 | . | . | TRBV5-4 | CASSLLGTLVPF
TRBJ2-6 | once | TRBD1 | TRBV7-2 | CASSTPDRVWANVLTF
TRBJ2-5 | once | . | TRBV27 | CASSPLLGGETQYF
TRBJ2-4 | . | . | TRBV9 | CASSVKTPPAAKNIQYF
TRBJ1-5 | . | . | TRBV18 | CASSPGNQPQHF
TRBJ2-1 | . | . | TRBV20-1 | CSASAIGQFF
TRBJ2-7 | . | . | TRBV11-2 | CASSMMGLNYEQYF
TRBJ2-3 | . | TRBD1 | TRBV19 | CASSSPDRETDTQYF
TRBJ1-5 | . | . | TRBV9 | CASSPSRSNQPQHF
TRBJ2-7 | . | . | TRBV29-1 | CSVRTRISYEQYF
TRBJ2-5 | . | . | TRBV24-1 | CATSDFRGTQYF
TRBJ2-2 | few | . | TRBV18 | CASSPGGSRANTGELFF
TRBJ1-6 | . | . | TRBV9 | CASSRRDRDYNSPLHF
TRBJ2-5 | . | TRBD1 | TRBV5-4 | CASSLGGQGGIFPQYF
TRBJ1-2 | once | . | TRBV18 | CASSVPDRYGYTF
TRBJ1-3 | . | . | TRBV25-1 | CASSEISGNTIYF
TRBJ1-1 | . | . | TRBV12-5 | CASGPQGNTEAFF
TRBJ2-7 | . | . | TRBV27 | CASSLRTGNEQYF
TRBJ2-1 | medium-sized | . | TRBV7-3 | CASSLQGSKGNEQFF
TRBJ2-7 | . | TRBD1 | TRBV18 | CASSPGTGQRSEQYF
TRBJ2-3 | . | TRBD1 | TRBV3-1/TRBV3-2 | CASSPGDRGSADTQYF
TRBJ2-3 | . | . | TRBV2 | CASNGFSRDTQYF
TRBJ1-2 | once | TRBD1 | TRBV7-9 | CASSFEGARGSFGGYTF
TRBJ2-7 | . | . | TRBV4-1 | CASSQVGYEQYF
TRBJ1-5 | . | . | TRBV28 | CASNPAYSNQPQHF
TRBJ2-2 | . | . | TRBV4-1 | CASSPGQPPTGELFF
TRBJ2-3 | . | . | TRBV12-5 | CASGFTGEGTQYF
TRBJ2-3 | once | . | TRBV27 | CASSLSREFTDTQYF
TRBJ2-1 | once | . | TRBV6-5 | CASGQNNEQFF
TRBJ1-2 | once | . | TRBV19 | CASSIGVGDYGYTF
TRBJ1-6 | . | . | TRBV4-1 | CATRDRGNSPLHF
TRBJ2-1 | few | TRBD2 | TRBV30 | CAWSSPSGRGEQFF